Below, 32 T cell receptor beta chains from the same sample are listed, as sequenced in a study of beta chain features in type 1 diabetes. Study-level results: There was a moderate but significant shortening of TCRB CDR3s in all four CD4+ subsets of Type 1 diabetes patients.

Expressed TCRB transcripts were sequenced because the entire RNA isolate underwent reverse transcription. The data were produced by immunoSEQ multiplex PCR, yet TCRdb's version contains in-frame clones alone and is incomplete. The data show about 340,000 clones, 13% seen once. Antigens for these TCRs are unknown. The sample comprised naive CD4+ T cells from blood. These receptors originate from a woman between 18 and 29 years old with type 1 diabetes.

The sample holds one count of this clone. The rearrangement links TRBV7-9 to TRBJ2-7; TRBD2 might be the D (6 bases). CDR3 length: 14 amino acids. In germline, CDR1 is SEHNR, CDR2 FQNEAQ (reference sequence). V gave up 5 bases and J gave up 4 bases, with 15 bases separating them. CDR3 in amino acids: CASSPGPGTYEQYF. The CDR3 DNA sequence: TGTGCCAGCAGCCCAGGACCAGGGACTTACGAGCAGTACTTC.

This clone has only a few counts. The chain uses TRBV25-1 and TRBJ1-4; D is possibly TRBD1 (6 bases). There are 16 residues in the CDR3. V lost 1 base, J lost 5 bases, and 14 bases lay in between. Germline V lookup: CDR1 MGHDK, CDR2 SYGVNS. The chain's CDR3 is CASSELKTGRNEKLFF. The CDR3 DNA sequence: TGTGCCAGCAGTGAATTGAAAACAGGGCGAAATGAAAAACTGTTTTTT.

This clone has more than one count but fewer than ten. CDR3 coding DNA: TGTGCCTGGCTTACTAGCTCTTACAATGAGCAGTTCTTC. Translation: CAWLTSSYNEQFF. The chain has TRBV30 and TRBJ2-1, with D perhaps matching TRBD2 (6 bases). Germline CDR1 is GTSNPN and CDR2 is SVGIG (reference sequence). The CDR3 is 13 residues long. V was shortened by 5 bases and J by 4 bases, with 12 bases between the two germline ends.

The CDR3 region is CASNPGSRNTIYF. The CDR3 bases are TGTGCCAGTAACCCAGGGTCTAGAAACACCATATATTTT. The rearrangement uses TRBV19 and TRBJ1-3, with a possible D match to TRBD1 (5 bases). The CDR3 totals 13 residues. Germline V lookup: CDR1 LNHDA, CDR2 SQIVND (reference sequence). With 7 bases removed from V and 5 bases from J, the gap between germline ends came to 12 bases.

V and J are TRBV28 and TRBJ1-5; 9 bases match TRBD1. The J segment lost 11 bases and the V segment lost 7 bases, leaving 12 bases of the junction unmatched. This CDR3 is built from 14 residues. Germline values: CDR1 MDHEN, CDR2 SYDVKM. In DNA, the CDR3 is TGTGCCAGCACACAGGGGACAGGGACTTGGGCCCAGCATTTT. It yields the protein CASTQGTGTWAQHF.

This CDR3 reads CAWSENLGGYGYTF. As DNA, the CDR3 is TGTGCCTGGAGTGAAAATCTAGGGGGTTATGGCTACACCTTC. The chain recombines TRBV30 with TRBJ1-2, with D perhaps matching TRBD1 (6 bases). Deletions cut 1 base from V and 5 bases from J, with 14 bases between. The germline V gene has CDR1 GTSNPN and CDR2 SVGIG (reference sequence). The CDR3 totals 14 residues. The full variable domain, in which reference TRBV30 and TRBJ1-2 provide the parts outside the CDR3, is SQTIHQWPATLVQPVGSPLSLECTVEGTSNPNLYWYRQAAGRGLQLLFYSVGIGQISSEVPQNLSASRPQDRQFILSSKKLLLSDSGFYLCAWSENLGGYGYTFGSGTRLTVV.

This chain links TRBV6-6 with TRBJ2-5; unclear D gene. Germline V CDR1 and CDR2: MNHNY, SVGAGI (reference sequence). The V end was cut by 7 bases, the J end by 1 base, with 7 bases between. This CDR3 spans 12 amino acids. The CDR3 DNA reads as TGTGCCAGCACCATTTCCCAAGAGACCCAGTACTTC. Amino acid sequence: CASTISQETQYF.

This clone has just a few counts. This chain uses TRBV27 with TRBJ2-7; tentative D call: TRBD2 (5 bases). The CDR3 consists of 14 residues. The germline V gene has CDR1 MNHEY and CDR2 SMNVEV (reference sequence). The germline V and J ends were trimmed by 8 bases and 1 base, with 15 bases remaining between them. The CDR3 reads CASAGSWMSYEQYF. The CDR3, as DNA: TGTGCCAGCGCGGGTAGTTGGATGTCCTACGAGCAGTACTTC.

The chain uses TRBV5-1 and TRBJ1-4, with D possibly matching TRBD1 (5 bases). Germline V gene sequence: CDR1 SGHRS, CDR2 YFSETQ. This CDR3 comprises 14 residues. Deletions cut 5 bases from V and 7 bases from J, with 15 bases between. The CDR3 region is CASRATVVGEKLFF. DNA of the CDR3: TGCGCCAGCAGAGCGACAGTAGTCGGTGAAAAACTGTTTTTT.

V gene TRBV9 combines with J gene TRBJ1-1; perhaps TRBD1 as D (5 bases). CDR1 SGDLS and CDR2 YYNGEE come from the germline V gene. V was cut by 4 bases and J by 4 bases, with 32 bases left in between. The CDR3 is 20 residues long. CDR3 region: CASSPRDVADKTHVSTEAFF. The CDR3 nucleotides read TGTGCCAGCAGCCCCCGGGATGTAGCGGACAAGACCCATGTTAGCACTGAAGCTTTCTTT.

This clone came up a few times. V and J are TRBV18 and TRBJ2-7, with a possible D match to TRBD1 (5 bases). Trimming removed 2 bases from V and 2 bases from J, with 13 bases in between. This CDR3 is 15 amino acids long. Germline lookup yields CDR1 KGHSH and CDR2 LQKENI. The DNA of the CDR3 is TGTGCCAGCTCACCAGGGCTTACAGGACCCTACGAGCAGTACGTC. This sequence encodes CASSPGLTGPYEQYV.

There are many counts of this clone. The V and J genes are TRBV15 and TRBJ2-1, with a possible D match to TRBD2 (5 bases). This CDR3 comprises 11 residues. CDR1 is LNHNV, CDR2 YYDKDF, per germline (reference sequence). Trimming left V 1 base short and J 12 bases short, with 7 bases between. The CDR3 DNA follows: TGTGCCACCAGCAGAGGGACTGCGCAGTTCTTC. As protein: CATSRGTAQFF.

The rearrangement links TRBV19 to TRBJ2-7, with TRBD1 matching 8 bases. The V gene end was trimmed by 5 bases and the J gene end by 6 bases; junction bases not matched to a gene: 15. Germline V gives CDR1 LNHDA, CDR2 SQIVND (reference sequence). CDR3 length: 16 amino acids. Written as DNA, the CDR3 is TGTGCCAGTAGTCCCGATCGGACAGGGACTTCCCGCGAGCAGTACTTC. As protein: CASSPDRTGTSREQYF.

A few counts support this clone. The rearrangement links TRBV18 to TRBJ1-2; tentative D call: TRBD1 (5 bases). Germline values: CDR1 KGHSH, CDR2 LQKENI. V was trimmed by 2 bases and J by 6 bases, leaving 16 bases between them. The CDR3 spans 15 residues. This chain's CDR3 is CASSPTTAPGDGYTF. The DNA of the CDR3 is TGTGCCAGCTCACCAACGACAGCCCCGGGAGATGGCTACACCTTC.

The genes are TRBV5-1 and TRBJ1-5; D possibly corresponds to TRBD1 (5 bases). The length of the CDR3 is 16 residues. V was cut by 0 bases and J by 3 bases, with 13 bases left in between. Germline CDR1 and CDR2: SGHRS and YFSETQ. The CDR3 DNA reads TGCGCCAGCAGCTTGGGACCAGGGTCCATCAATCAGCCCCAGCATTTT. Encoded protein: CASSLGPGSINQPQHF.

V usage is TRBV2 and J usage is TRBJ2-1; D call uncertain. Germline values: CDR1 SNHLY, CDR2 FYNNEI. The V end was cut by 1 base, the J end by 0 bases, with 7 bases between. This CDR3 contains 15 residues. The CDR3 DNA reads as TGTGCCAGCAGTGAAGGTCTAATCTCCTACAATGAGCAGTTCTTC. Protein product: CASSEGLISYNEQFF.

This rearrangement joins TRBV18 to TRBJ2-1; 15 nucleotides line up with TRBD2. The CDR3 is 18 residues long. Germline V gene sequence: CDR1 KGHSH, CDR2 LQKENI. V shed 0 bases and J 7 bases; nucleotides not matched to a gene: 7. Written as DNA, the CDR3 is TGTGCCAGCTCACCACCGGGACTAGCGGGAGGAATCGGGAATGAGCAGTTCTTC. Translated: CASSPPGLAGGIGNEQFF.

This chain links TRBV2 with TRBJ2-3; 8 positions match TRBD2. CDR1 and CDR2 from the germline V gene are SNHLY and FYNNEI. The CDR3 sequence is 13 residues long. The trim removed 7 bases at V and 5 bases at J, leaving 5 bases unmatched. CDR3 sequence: CASKREMGDTQYF. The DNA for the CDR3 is TGTGCCAGCAAGCGGGAGATGGGAGATACGCAGTATTTT.

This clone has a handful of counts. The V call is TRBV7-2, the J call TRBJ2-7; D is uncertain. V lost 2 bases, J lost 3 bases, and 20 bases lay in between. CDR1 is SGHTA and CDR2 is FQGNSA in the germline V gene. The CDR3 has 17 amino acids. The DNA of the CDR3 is TGTGCCAGCAGCTTACCACTGTATAGCCAGACGGACTACGAGCAGTACTTC. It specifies CASSLPLYSQTDYEQYF.

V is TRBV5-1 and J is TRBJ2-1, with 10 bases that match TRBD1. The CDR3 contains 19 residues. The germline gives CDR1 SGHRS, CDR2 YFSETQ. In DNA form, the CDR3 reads TGCGCGCCGCTAGGCGGGGGGAAAGCGGGACAGGGGTTCTACAATGAGCAGTTCTTC. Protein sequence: CAPLGGGKAGQGFYNEQFF.

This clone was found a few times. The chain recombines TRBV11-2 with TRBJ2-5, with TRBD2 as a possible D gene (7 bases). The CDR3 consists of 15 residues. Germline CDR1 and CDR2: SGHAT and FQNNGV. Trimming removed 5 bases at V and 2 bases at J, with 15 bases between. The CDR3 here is CASSPMGGGQETQYF. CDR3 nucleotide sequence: TGTGCCAGCAGCCCCATGGGAGGGGGGCAAGAGACCCAGTACTTC.

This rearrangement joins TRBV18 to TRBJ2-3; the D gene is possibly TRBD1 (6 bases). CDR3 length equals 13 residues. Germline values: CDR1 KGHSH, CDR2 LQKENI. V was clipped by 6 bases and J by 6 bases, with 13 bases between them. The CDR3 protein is CASSDQQGDTQYF. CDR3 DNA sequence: TGTGCCAGCTCGGACCAACAGGGCGATACGCAGTATTTT.

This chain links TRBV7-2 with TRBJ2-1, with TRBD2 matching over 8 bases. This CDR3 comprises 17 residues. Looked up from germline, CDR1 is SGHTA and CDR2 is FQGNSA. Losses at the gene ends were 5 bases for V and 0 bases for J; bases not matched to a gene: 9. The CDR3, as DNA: TGTGCCAGCAGCCAATGGACTAGCCCCAGCTCCTACAATGAGCAGTTCTTC. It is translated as CASSQWTSPSSYNEQFF.

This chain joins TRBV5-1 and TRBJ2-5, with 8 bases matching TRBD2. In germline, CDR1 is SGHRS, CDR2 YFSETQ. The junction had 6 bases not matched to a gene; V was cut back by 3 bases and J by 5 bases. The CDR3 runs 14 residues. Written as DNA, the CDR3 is TGCGCCAGCAGCTCGGGACTAGTATTTGAGACCCAGTACTTC. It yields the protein CASSSGLVFETQYF.

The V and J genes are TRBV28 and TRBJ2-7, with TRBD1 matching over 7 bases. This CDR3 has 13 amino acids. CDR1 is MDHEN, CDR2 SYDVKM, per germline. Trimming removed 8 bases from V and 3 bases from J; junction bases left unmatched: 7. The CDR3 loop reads CASAGTARYEQYF. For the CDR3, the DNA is TGTGCCAGCGCCGGGACAGCCCGCTACGAGCAGTACTTC.

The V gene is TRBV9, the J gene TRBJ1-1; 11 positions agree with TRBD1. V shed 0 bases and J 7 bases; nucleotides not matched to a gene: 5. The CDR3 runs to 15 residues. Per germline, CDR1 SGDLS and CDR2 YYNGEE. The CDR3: CASSVVGGQGGEAFF. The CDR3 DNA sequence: TGTGCCAGCAGCGTAGTAGGGGGACAGGGGGGTGAAGCTTTCTTT.

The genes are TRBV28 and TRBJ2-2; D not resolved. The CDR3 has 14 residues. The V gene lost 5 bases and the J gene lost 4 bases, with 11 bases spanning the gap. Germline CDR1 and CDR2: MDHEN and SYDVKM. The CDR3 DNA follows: TGTGCCAGCAGTCCCCCAGGCCTCACCGGGGAGCTGTTTTTT. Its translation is CASSPPGLTGELFF.

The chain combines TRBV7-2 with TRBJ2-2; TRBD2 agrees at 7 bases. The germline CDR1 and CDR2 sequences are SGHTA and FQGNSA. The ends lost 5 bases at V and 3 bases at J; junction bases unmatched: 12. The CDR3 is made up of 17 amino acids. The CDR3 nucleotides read TGTGCCAGCAGCCATCTCGGAGTAGCGGGCGACACCGGGGAGCTGTTTTTT. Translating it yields CASSHLGVAGDTGELFF.

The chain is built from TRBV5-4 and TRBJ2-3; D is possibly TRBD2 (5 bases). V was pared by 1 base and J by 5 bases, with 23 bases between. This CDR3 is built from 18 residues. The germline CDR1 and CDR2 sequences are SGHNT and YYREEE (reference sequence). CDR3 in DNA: TGTGCCAGCAGCTTGAGTGGCTCTTACAGCGGTGGCGGAGATACGCAGTATTTT. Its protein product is CASSLSGSYSGGGDTQYF.

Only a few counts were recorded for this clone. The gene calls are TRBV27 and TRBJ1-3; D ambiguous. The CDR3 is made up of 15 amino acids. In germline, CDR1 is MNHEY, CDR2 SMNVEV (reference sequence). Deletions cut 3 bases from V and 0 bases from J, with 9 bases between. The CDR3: CASSFEGYSGNTIYF. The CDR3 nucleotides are TGTGCCAGCAGTTTTGAGGGCTACTCTGGAAACACCATATATTTT.

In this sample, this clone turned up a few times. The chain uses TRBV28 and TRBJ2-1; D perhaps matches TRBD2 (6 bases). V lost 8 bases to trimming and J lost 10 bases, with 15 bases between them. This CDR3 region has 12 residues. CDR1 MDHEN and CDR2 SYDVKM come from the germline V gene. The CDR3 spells CASGRGVWEQFF. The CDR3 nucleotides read TGTGCCAGCGGTCGCGGGGTATGGGAGCAGTTCTTC. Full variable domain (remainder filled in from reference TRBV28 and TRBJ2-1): DVKVTQSSRYLVKRTGEKVFLECVQDMDHENMFWYRQDPGLGLRLIYFSYDVKMKEKGDIPEGYSVSREKKERFSLILESASTNQTSMYLCASGRGVWEQFFGPGTRLTVL.

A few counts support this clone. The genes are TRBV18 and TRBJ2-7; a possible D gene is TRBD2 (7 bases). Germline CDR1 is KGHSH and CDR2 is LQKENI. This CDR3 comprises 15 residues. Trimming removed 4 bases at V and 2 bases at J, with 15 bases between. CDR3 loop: CASSQGRGAAYEQYV. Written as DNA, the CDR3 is TGTGCCAGCTCACAGGGCCGGGGGGCGGCCTACGAGCAGTACGTC.